Presented here are 10 T cell receptor beta chains from one specimen sequenced in a study of T cell clonality in common variable immunodeficiency. Measured with immunoSEQ multiplex PCR; TCRdb has only the in-frame clones, and not every one. This repertoire holds 40,000 to 45,000 clones, and none appear only once. Material: peripheral blood mononuclear cells. The source is a person aged 18-70 years in good health.

Many counts were recorded for this clone. The sequence runs out 3 residues before the end of the CDR3; the remainder is reconstructed from the germline J gene. V usage is TRBV20-1 and J usage is TRBJ2-7, with a tentative D call TRBD2 (5 bases). Germline assignment: CDR1 DFQATT and CDR2 SNEGSKA (reference sequence). The CDR3 runs to 14 residues. With 1 base removed from V and 0 bases from J, the gap between germline ends came to 10 bases. CDR3 DNA, as far as it was read: TGCAGTGCTAGAGTTCCGGGGAGCTCCTACGAG. Translating gives CSARVPGSSYE. The full CDR3 protein reads CSARVPGSSYEQYF.

This clone was counted at least ten times. The read ends 3 residues before the CDR3 terminus; that terminus is restored from the germline J gene. The V gene is TRBV20-1, the J gene TRBJ1-1, with 8 bases lining up with TRBD1. Germline V gives CDR1 DFQATT, CDR2 SNEGSKA (reference sequence). The length of the CDR3 is 16 residues. V lost 0 bases, J lost 2 bases, and 8 bases stayed unmatched. The CDR3 loop reads CSARDPQGAGNTEAFF. The sequenced CDR3 bases are TGCAGTGCTAGAGATCCCCAGGGGGCGGGAAACACTGAA.

This clone was picked up many times. Coverage ceases 3 residues before the CDR3 finishes, and the germline J gene fills in the end. The chain joins TRBV4-2 to TRBJ2-4; TRBD1 might be the D (5 bases). Germline CDR1 reads LGHNA; CDR2 reads YNFKEQ. Between the trimmed V and J ends, which lost 3 bases and 1 base, there was a span of 13 bases. This CDR3 is 16 amino acids long. The sequenced part of the CDR3 DNA is TGTGCCAGCAGCCAGCAAGGGGTGGGGGCCAAAAACATT. This encodes CASSQQGVGAKNI. The CDR3 in its entirety is CASSQQGVGAKNIQYF.

At least ten counts were recorded for this clone. The read comes to an end 3 residues before the CDR3 does, leaving the germline J gene to fill in the end. This chain joins TRBV29-1 and TRBJ2-7; 7 positions match TRBD1. CDR1 is SQVTM and CDR2 is ANQGSEA in the germline V gene. The J segment lost 2 bases and the V segment lost 5 bases, leaving 6 bases of the junction unmatched. This CDR3 is 13 amino acids long. The sequenced CDR3 bases are TGCAGCGTTTCCGGGACAGTTACCTACGAG. It yields the protein CSVSGTVTYE. The CDR3 in its entirety is CSVSGTVTYEQYF.

This clone was picked up many times. The CDR3 end is not reached by the read, which stops 3 residues before it; the germline J gene fills it in. The rearrangement uses TRBV5-6 and TRBJ2-7; D might be TRBD2 (7 bases). With 7 bases removed from V and 4 bases from J, the gap between germline ends came to 15 bases. This CDR3 is 13 amino acids long. From germline, CDR1 is SGHDT and CDR2 YYEEEE. The CDR3 region is CASEAGAEYEQYF. The covered CDR3 bases are TGTGCCAGCGAGGCGGGGGCGGAGTACGAG. Using reference TRBV5-6 and TRBJ2-7 for the parts outside the CDR3, the full variable domain is DAGVTQSPTHLIKTRGQQVTLRCSPKSGHDTVSWYQQALGQGPQFIFQYYEEEERQRGNFPDRFSGHQFPNYSSELNVNALLLGDSALYLCASEAGAEYEQYFGPGTRLTVT.

This clone was seen many times. The observed sequence ends 3 residues before the CDR3 terminus, with the missing tail filled in from the germline J gene. This chain uses TRBV9 with TRBJ2-2; D possibly corresponds to TRBD2 (7 bases). The V gene lost 4 bases and the J gene lost 7 bases, with 20 bases spanning the gap. The CDR3 loop spans 16 amino acids. Germline V CDR1 and CDR2: SGDLS, YYNGEE. This CDR3 is CASSPGGGGGLGELFF. The CDR3 DNA, read in part, is TGTGCCAGCAGCCCAGGAGGAGGGGGGGGCCTCGGGGAG.

This clone was picked up many times. The CDR3 end lies 3 residues beyond the end of the read and is filled in from the germline J gene. The J gene is TRBJ2-7, the V gene TRBV6-1, with 8 bases lining up with TRBD2. The CDR3 is 16 amino acids. The trim removed 4 bases at V and 2 bases at J, leaving 10 bases unmatched. Germline lookup yields CDR1 MNHNS and CDR2 SASEGT. The CDR3 is CASSAQTWRGAYEQYF. The DNA read from the CDR3 is TGTGCCAGCAGTGCGCAAACTTGGCGGGGGGCCTACGAG.

The sample holds many counts of this clone. The CDR3 end lies 3 residues beyond the end of the read and is filled in from the germline J gene. V gene TRBV20-1 combines with J gene TRBJ1-2; D is perhaps TRBD1 (6 bases). This CDR3 spans 16 amino acids. V was pared by 1 base and J by 2 bases, with 17 bases between. Germline lookup yields CDR1 DFQATT and CDR2 SNEGSKA (reference sequence). The covered CDR3 bases are TGCAGTGCTAGAGTGGACGGAGGGGGTTCCAACTATGGC. Protein: CSARVDGGGSNYG. The whole CDR3 sequence is CSARVDGGGSNYGYTF.

This clone was recorded many times. The read halts 3 residues ahead of the CDR3 end, with the missing end drawn from the germline J gene. V usage is TRBV5-1 and J usage is TRBJ1-1; 10 nucleotides match TRBD1. CDR1 SGHRS and CDR2 YFSETQ come from the germline V gene. The CDR3 has 14 amino acids. The CDR3 sequence: CASSLAPGQGQAFF. The covered CDR3 bases are TGCGCCAGCAGCTTGGCCCCGGGACAGGGGCAA.

This clone was seen repeatedly, ten times or more. The read ends 3 residues before the CDR3 terminus; that terminus is restored from the germline J gene. The rearrangement joins TRBV19 to TRBJ1-1; maybe TRBD1 (6 bases). The CDR3 consists of 15 residues. Germline assignment: CDR1 LNHDA and CDR2 SQIVND (reference sequence). The V and J ends lost 4 bases and 3 bases respectively, with 15 bases between them. The CDR3 bases that were read are TGTGCCAGTAGTACCAGAACAGGGAGAGACACTGAA. It translates to CASSTRTGRDTE. The entire CDR3 is CASSTRTGRDTEAFF.